This paragraph reports one TCR beta chain. The data are from a study of T cells after somatic rescue of genetic block. V was cut by 1 base and J by 2 bases, with 7 bases left in between. Germline V gene sequence: CDR1 SGHVS, CDR2 FNYEAQ. The CDR3 extends over 14 amino acids. Sequencing was performed with immunoSEQ multiplex PCR; in TCRdb, only in-frame clones are kept and a portion is missing. The table shows 70,000 or so clones, with around 90% occurring only once. The rearrangement joins TRBV7-6 to TRBJ2-3; no clear D gene. The sequence was obtained from a man aged 35 to 55. The source material was peripheral blood mononuclear cells (PBMCs). The CDR3 DNA follows: TGTGCCAGCAGCTTAGATGAGGTCACAGATACGCAGTATTTT. Translated: CASSLDEVTDTQYF.